What follows are 16 T cell receptor beta chains derived from one specimen sequenced in a study of identical twins. In TCRdb, the 5' RACE reads were re-called with MiXCR into one record per CDR3 protein. The data contain 250,000 or so distinct CDR3 sequences, about 7% of them singletons. This same sample was also taken into another study, of yellow fever vaccine responses in identical twins.

The sample was memory (CD45RO+) T cells sorted from blood. These TCRs come from a woman under 30 in good health.

This clonotype turned up a few times. This sequence joins TRBV3-1 and TRBJ2-3; 8 bases are a match to TRBD2. The CDR3 runs 14 residues. V trimming: 4 bases; J trimming: 4 bases; junction bases outside the gene matches: 4. Germline values: CDR1 LGHDT, CDR2 YNNKEL (reference sequence). The CDR3 sequence is CASSLRLAPDTQYF. The CDR3 DNA is TGTGCCAGCAGCCTTCGACTAGCGCCAGATACGCAGTATTTT.

This clonotype was found many times. CDR3 in DNA: TGTGCCAGCAGTGAAGCCAAATACAATGAGCAGTTCTTC. It translates to CASSEAKYNEQFF. The rearrangement joins TRBV6-1 to TRBJ2-1; D ambiguous. Germline assignment: CDR1 MNHNS and CDR2 SASEGT. Trimming removed 0 bases from V and 4 bases from J, with 4 bases in between. The CDR3 is made up of 13 amino acids.

The V and J genes are TRBV12-3 or TRBV12-4 and TRBJ2-7; no clear D. V was shortened by 11 bases and J by 1 base, with 6 bases between the two germline ends. This CDR3 is built from 10 residues. Here the CDR3 DNA reads TGTGCCCCGAGTTCCTACGAGCAGTACGTC. Its translation: CAPSSYEQYV.

This clonotype was observed at least ten times. This chain joins TRBV6-5 and TRBJ1-1; possible D gene TRBD1, 5 bases. CDR3 length: 13 amino acids. The V and J ends lost 4 bases and 11 bases respectively, with 17 bases between them. Germline loops: CDR1 MNHEY, CDR2 SVGAGI. The CDR3 loop is CASSWTLGFAAFF. As DNA, the CDR3 is TGTGCCAGCAGTTGGACACTGGGGTTCGCGGCTTTCTTT.

The rearrangement joins TRBV5-5 to TRBJ1-4, with 12 positions matching TRBD1. Germline V gene lookup returns CDR1 SGHKS and CDR2 YYEKEE (reference sequence). V shed 2 bases and J 11 bases; nucleotides not matched to a gene: 7. The CDR3 has 15 amino acids. The CDR3 DNA follows: TGTGCCAGCAGCTTAGCCGGGACAGGGGGCAGGAAACTGTTTTTT. Its protein product is CASSLAGTGGRKLFF.

The CDR3 here is CASKGLAGGEQFF. The CDR3 bases are TGCGCCAGCAAGGGACTAGCGGGAGGTGAGCAGTTCTTC. The chain links TRBV10-2 to TRBJ2-1; 15 bases agree with TRBD2. The CDR3 has 13 residues. CDR1 and CDR2 (germline): WSHSY, SAAADI. Germline trimming cut 7 bases from V and 9 bases from J; bases unmatched to any gene: 1.

Many counts were recorded for this clonotype. The rearrangement uses TRBV5-1 and TRBJ2-1, with TRBD2 matching over 10 bases. CDR1 SGHRS and CDR2 YFSETQ come from the germline V gene. V trimming: 0 bases; J trimming: 3 bases; junction bases outside the gene matches: 0. The CDR3 is 15 residues long. The CDR3 sequence: CASSLASGGYNEQFF. The CDR3 region has the DNA TGCGCCAGCAGCTTGGCTAGCGGGGGCTACAATGAGCAGTTCTTC. Looking up the rest from reference TRBV5-1 and TRBJ2-1 gives the full variable domain: KAGVTQTPRYLIKTRGQQVTLSCSPISGHRSVSWYQQTPGQGLQFLFEYFSETQRNKGNFPGRFSGRQFSNSRSEMNVSTLELGDSALYLCASSLASGGYNEQFFGPGTRLTVL.

This clonotype was picked up many times. The rearrangement joins TRBV4-1 to TRBJ1-2; TRBD1 aligns across 9 bases. CDR1 MGHRA and CDR2 YSYEKL come from the germline V gene. The CDR3 length is 17 residues. After removal of 1 base from V and 4 bases from J, the junction contained 10 bases not matched to a gene. CDR3 loop: CASSQGTGVLIVYGYTF. The CDR3 coding sequence is TGCGCCAGCAGCCAAGGGACAGGGGTTTTAATCGTCTATGGCTACACCTTC.

The V gene is TRBV4-1, the J gene TRBJ2-1; D might be TRBD1 or TRBD2, each matching 5 bases. Germline V gene data show CDR1 as MGHRA and CDR2 as YSYEKL. Trimming took 0 bases from V and 8 from J, leaving 17 bases between them. The CDR3 consists of 16 residues. The DNA of the CDR3 is TGCGCCAGCAGCCAAGAAGGGGTAGGGAGAATCGATGAGCAGTTCTTC. Translating it yields CASSQEGVGRIDEQFF.

There are a few counts of this clonotype. CDR3 coding DNA: TGTGCCACCAGCAGAGATAATGGGGCCGGGGAGCTGTTTTTT. Protein product: CATSRDNGAGELFF. The rearrangement links TRBV15 to TRBJ2-2, with unresolved D. Per germline, CDR1 LNHNV and CDR2 YYDKDF (reference sequence). The CDR3 totals 14 residues. Trimming took off 0 bases at V and 6 bases at J, with 8 bases between the two ends.

This clonotype has ten or more counts. The chain links TRBV12-3 or TRBV12-4 to TRBJ1-6; TRBD1 is a possible D gene (6 bases). The CDR3 is 15 residues long. V was pared by 3 bases and J by 5 bases, with 11 bases between. For the CDR3, the DNA is TGTGCCAGCAGTTTGGGGGGCCCCAATAATTCACCCCTCCACTTT. Amino acid sequence: CASSLGGPNNSPLHF.

This clonotype occurred many times. The V gene is TRBV10-2, the J gene TRBJ2-7, with D hard to call. V was pared by 4 bases and J by 0 bases, with 1 base between. Germline loops: CDR1 WSHSY, CDR2 SAAADI. This CDR3 comprises 11 residues. For the CDR3, the DNA is TGCGCCAGCAGTGCCTCCTACGAGCAGTACTTC. Residues: CASSASYEQYF.

This clonotype has just a few counts. The V call is TRBV20-1, the J call TRBJ2-2; 10 bases map to TRBD2. CDR1 is DFQATT and CDR2 is SNEGSKA in the germline V gene (reference sequence). The CDR3 is made up of 15 amino acids. The trim removed 2 bases at V and 5 bases at J, leaving 5 bases unmatched. The CDR3 coding sequence is TGCAGTGCTAGACGGACTAGCGGAGGGACCGGGGAGCTGTTTTTT. Translating it yields CSARRTSGGTGELFF.

This clonotype was observed at least ten times. The chain recombines TRBV11-2 with TRBJ1-2, with D possibly TRBD1 on 5 matching bases. The CDR3 is 16 amino acids. Looked up from germline, CDR1 is SGHAT and CDR2 is FQNNGV. V lost 7 bases and J 0 bases, leaving 18 bases between the germline ends. CDR3 bases: TGTGCCAGCACCCCTCCAGGGTTTTCGGCTAACTATGGCTACACCTTC. It codes for CASTPPGFSANYGYTF.

This clonotype has just a few counts. An end of the junction differs from the germline gene, which may be a read error. V gene TRBV20-1 combines with J gene TRBJ2-3, with 7 bases that match TRBD1. The CDR3 runs 11 residues. Germline loops: CDR1 DFQATT, CDR2 SNEGSKA (reference sequence). The CDR3 coding sequence is TGCAGTGCTGCACAGGGGCCGAGCGGAAATTTT. It is translated as CSAAQGPSGNF.

This clonotype was counted many times. The rearrangement joins TRBV29-1 to TRBJ2-5, with D tentatively TRBD2 (5 bases). The CDR3 contains 13 residues. CDR1 SQVTM and CDR2 ANQGSEA come from the germline V gene. Trimming pared 2 bases from V and 5 bases from J, leaving 12 bases between. The CDR3 loop reads CSVEPGRGETQYF. CDR3 sequence (DNA): TGCAGCGTTGAACCCGGCCGAGGGGAGACCCAGTACTTC.